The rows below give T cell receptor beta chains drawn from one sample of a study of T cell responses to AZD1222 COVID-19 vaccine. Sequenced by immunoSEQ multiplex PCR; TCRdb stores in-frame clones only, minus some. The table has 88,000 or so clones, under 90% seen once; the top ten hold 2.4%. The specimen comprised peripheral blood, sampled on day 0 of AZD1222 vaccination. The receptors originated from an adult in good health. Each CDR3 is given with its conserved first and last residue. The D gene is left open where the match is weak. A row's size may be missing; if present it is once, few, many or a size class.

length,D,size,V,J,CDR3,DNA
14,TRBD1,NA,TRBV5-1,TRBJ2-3,CASSWDRAEDTQYF,TGCGCCAGCAGCTGGGACAGGGCGGAAGATACGCAGTATTTT
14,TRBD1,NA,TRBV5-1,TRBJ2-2,CASRPDTGAGELFF,TGCGCCAGCAGGCCAGATACAGGGGCCGGGGAGCTGTTTTTT
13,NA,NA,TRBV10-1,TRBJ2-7,CASSVGGVDEQYF,TGCGCCAGCAGTGTGGGCGGGGTCGACGAGCAGTACTTC
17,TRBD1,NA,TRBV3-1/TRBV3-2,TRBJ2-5,CASRPTTGQGVRETQYF,TGTGCCAGCAGACCGACTACGGGACAGGGTGTACGGGAGACCCAGTACTTC
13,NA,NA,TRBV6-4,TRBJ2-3,CASSERSTDTQYF,TGTGCCAGCAGTGAAAGGAGCACAGATACGCAGTATTTT
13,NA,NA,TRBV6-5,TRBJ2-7,CASTRQGLREQYF,TGTGCCAGCACAAGACAGGGACTAAGGGAGCAGTACTTC
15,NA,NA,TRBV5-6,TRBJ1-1,CASSLRQAENTEAFF,TGTGCCAGCAGCTTAAGACAGGCAGAGAACACTGAAGCTTTCTTT
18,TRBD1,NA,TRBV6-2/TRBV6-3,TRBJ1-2,CASSYSKVGGQGYYGYTF,TGTGCCAGCAGTTACTCGAAGGTCGGCGGACAGGGCTACTATGGCTACACCTTC
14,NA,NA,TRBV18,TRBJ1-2,CASSPSGLRDGYTF,TGTGCCAGCTCACCGTCCGGCCTAAGGGATGGCTACACCTTC
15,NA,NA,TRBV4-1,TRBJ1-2,CASSQEGGEVDGYTF,TGCGCCAGCAGCCAAGAGGGGGGGGAGGTGGATGGCTACACCTTC
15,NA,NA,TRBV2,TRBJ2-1,CASSEGRNSYNEQFF,TGTGCCAGCAGTGAGGGTAGGAACTCCTACAATGAGCAGTTCTTC
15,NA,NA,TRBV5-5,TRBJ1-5,CASSLAVEGWQPQHF,TGTGCCAGCAGCTTGGCCGTTGAGGGTTGGCAGCCCCAGCATTTT
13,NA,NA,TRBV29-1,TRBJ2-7,CSVEDRASPGQYF,TGCAGCGTTGAAGACCGGGCCTCACCGGGGCAGTACTTC
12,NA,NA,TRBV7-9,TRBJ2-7,CASSWGGYEQYF,TGTGCCAGCAGCTGGGGCGGCTACGAGCAGTACTTC
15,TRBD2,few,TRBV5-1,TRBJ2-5,CASSGRTSAQETQYF,TGCGCCAGCAGCGGCAGGACTAGCGCGCAAGAGACCCAGTACTTC
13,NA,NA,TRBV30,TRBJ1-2,CAWSVEGVGGYTF,TGTGCCTGGAGTGTTGAGGGGGTCGGTGGCTACACCTTC
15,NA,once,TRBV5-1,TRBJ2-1,CASSLWTLPGGEQFF,TGCGCCAGCAGCCTGTGGACTCTACCCGGGGGTGAGCAGTTCTTC
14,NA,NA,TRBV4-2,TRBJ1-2,CASSQPGPESGYTF,TGTGCCAGCAGCCAACCCGGCCCAGAGTCGGGCTACACCTTC
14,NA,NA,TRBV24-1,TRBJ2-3,CATSDQGITDTQYF,TGTGCCACCAGTGATCAGGGGATCACAGATACGCAGTATTTT
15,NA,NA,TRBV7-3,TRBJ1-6,CASSQTGSYNSPLHF,TGTGCCAGCAGCCAAACAGGGTCCTATAATTCACCCCTCCACTTT
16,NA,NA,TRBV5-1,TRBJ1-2,CASSPWGAEAIYGYTF,TGCGCCAGCAGTCCCTGGGGGGCCGAAGCTATCTATGGCTACACCTTC
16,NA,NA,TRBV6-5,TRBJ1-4,CASSYRSDSYNEKLFF,TGTGCCAGCAGTTACAGGTCGGACAGCTATAATGAAAAACTGTTTTTT
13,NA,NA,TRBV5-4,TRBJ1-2,CASSLGRDYGYTF,TGTGCCAGCAGCTTGGGAAGAGACTATGGCTACACCTTC
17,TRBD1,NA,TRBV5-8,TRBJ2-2,CASSFYRGQQNTGELFF,TGTGCCAGCAGCTTTTACAGGGGGCAGCAGAACACCGGGGAGCTGTTTTTT